This T cell receptor beta chain is drawn from a study of OX40 agonist ivuxolimab in advanced cancers. Study-level information: Partial responses, seen in three patients, involved one hepatocellular carcinoma and two cutaneous melanomas. Study-level points and caveats: Circulating CD4+ and CD8+ T cells showed clonal expansion by week 6 at 0.1 to 3.0 mg/kg. On average, CD8+ T cells had more expanded clones than CD4+.

V lost 5 bases and J lost 6, with 10 bases in between. CDR1 MNHNS and CDR2 SASEGT come from the germline V gene. The CDR3 sequence is 13 residues long. On this clone itself: The antigen is unknown.

Blood specimens came from baseline, cycle 4 day 1, and cycle 7 day 1. Data came from immunoSEQ multiplex PCR; TCRdb stores just in-frame clones and leaves some out. Seen here are approximately 77,000 clones, 85% to 95% observed once, and the top ten hold 0.25% to 0.35%. The V gene is TRBV6-1, the J gene TRBJ2-2, with a tentative D call TRBD1 (5 bases). This material consisted of CD4+ or CD8+ T cells sorted from blood, taken in a trial of the OX40 agonist ivuxolimab. This sequence was found in an adult with an advanced solid tumor such as melanoma, head and neck, liver or kidney cancer. The DNA for the CDR3 is TGTGCCAGCAGTACGGACATCGCCGGGGAGCTGTTTTTT. As protein: CASSTDIAGELFF.